This TCR beta chain stems from a study of cytomegalovirus exposure and HLA in healthy donors. In the study overall: Unique TCR beta sequences numbering 120 million or so came from roughly 180 million T cells in an earlier analysis.

The length of the CDR3 is 15 residues. The ends lost 6 bases at V and 6 bases at J; junction bases unmatched: 14. Germline V gives CDR1 SNHLY, CDR2 FYNNEI. The PCR employed 60 Vbeta primers together with 13 Jbeta primers. Profiled with immunoSEQ multiplex PCR; TCRdb holds only in-frame clones, not every one. Of roughly 78,000 clones in the sample, around 70% were seen once. Each of the donors was a healthy bone marrow donor. The TCR originated in a man in his forties or fifties in good health and CMV-seropositive. Sequencing input: PBMCs. The chain employs TRBV2 and TRBJ2-7, with 7 bases aligning to TRBD1. Here the CDR3 DNA reads TGTGCCAGCAGGAGACAGGGTATGGGGAGAGGCGAGCAGTACTTC. The encoded protein is CASRRQGMGRGEQYF.